The TCR beta chain under discussion was sequenced for a study of response to subunit inactivated influenza vaccine. Findings and caveats of the study: Each seasonal flu vaccination may recruit only limited new T cells, authors suggested.

With respect to this clonotype: Its antigen is still unknown.

TCRdb passed the RT-PCR reads through MiXCR, listing each CDR3 protein once. The table has some 570,000 distinct CDR3 sequences, roughly 12% seen once. CDR3 length equals 15 residues. CDR1 and CDR2 (germline): SGHTA, FQGTGA. With 0 bases removed from V and 10 bases from J, the gap between germline ends came to 16 bases. Another study also made use of these data, one on T cells expressing NK-cell markers. That source notes: UMI-tagged 5'RACE template switching yielded the TCR beta cDNA. Out of eight donors sequenced, seven tested HCMV-seropositive and the remaining one seronegative. Restriction of sorting to alpha-beta TCR T cells was accomplished in several experiments using an anti-gamma-delta TCR antibody. The study left the HCMV specificity of expanded NKG2C+ T cell clones unresolved.

V usage is TRBV7-3 and J usage is TRBJ2-1; no reliable D call. The TCR originated in a man in his fifties who received an inactivated influenza vaccine. The sample here was PBMCs from blood, taken on the day of vaccination. CDR3 sequence (DNA): TGTGCCAGCAGCTTAACAGGTTGGGTGACTGAGGAGCAGTTCTTC. This codes for CASSLTGWVTEEQFF.